Following are 26 T cell receptor beta chains from one sample sequenced in a study of T cell changes during pregnancy in multiple sclerosis (dated by TCRdb to between 2019 and 2020). The method behind the library was the immunoSEQ multiplex PCR assay. The immuneACCESS repertoire file appears here via TCRdb, limited to in-frame rearrangements. These files lack a portion of the clones; in checked studies, under half of the deficit traces to unresolved V genes, and the cause of the others is not known. The sample yields approximately 97,000 clones; 75% to 95% were counted once. Around 0.76% of the sample is taken by the ten largest. The sample was peripheral blood, taken in the second trimester of pregnancy. The source of these receptors is a female donor in good health, enrolled as a control in a pregnancy study.

This chain connects TRBV5-1 to TRBJ2-5; TRBD1 aligns across 7 bases. Germline V gives CDR1 SGHRS, CDR2 YFSETQ. The V and J ends lost 4 bases and 5 bases, in that order; junction bases with no gene match: 11. The CDR3 length is 15 residues. The CDR3 spells CASSTQQGTTETQYF. CDR3 coding DNA: TGCGCCAGCAGCACCCAACAGGGGACGACGGAGACCCAGTACTTC.

The rearrangement uses TRBV7-6 and TRBJ1-2; 8 bases match TRBD1. Germline V gene data show CDR1 as SGHVS and CDR2 as FNYEAQ. CDR3 length: 14 residues. After removal of 1 base from V and 10 bases from J, the junction contained 8 bases not matched to a gene. The CDR3 loop reads CASSLDTRGHAYTF. As DNA, the CDR3 is TGTGCCAGCAGCTTAGATACCAGGGGGCATGCCTACACCTTC.

The gene calls are TRBV11-2 and TRBJ1-1, with a possible D match to TRBD1 (5 bases). The CDR3 consists of 15 residues. Trimming stripped 6 bases from V and 0 bases from J, with 14 bases between. The germline CDR1 and CDR2 sequences are SGHAT and FQNNGV. The DNA for the CDR3 is TGTGCCAGCAGGAGACAGAACCACATGAACACTGAAGCTTTCTTT. As protein: CASRRQNHMNTEAFF.

This clone was seen only a few times. The chain uses TRBV7-8 and TRBJ2-7; perhaps TRBD1 as D (6 bases). CDR1 is SGHVS and CDR2 is FQNEAQ in the germline V gene. The length of the CDR3 is 14 residues. V gave up 5 bases and J gave up 2 bases, with 13 bases separating them. The CDR3 nucleotides are TGTGCCAGCAGCACCAGGACAGCGACCTACGAGCAGTACTTC. The encoded protein is CASSTRTATYEQYF.

The chain has TRBV6-4 and TRBJ2-1, with D perhaps TRBD2 (6 bases). V lost 3 bases and J 2 bases, leaving 11 bases between the germline ends. Germline V CDR1 and CDR2: MRHNA, SNTAGT. The CDR3 is 15 amino acids. The CDR3 sequence is CASSETAGPYNEQFF. CDR3 bases: TGTGCCAGCAGTGAAACGGCGGGGCCCTACAATGAGCAGTTCTTC.

The CDR3 here is CASSTDSSNQPQHF. The CDR3 DNA is TGTGCCAGCTCGACTGACAGTAGCAATCAGCCCCAGCATTTT. This chain links TRBV18 with TRBJ1-5, with D possibly TRBD1 on 5 matching bases. The CDR3 is 14 amino acids. V was trimmed by 6 bases and J by 0 bases, leaving 9 bases between them. CDR1 and CDR2 (germline): KGHSH, LQKENI.

The gene calls are TRBV28 and TRBJ1-6; D ambiguous. The V gene's germline CDR1 is MDHEN and CDR2 SYDVKM. Deletions cut 8 bases from V and 10 bases from J, with 18 bases between. CDR3 length equals 14 residues. The CDR3 bases are TGTGCCAGCCGCCCACATAGAATCGGGTCACCCCTCCACTTT. As protein: CASRPHRIGSPLHF.

V is TRBV2 and J is TRBJ1-1; 10 bases are shared with TRBD1. The CDR3 spans 13 residues. V shed 7 bases, J shed 4 bases, and the junction held 3 bases outside the gene matches. In germline, CDR1 is SNHLY, CDR2 FYNNEI. The CDR3 sequence is CASIRDRGTEAFF. The CDR3 region has the DNA TGTGCCAGCATTCGGGACAGGGGCACTGAAGCTTTCTTT.

J is TRBJ2-7 and V is TRBV7-8, with 9 bases fitting TRBD2. Germline lookup yields CDR1 SGHVS and CDR2 FQNEAQ. There are 15 residues in the CDR3. The V and J ends lost 1 base and 2 bases, in that order; junction bases with no gene match: 3. The CDR3: CASSLGTSVTYEQYF. The CDR3 DNA reads TGTGCCAGCAGCTTAGGGACTAGCGTGACCTACGAGCAGTACTTC.

The V and J genes are TRBV7-9 and TRBJ1-1; TRBD1 agrees at 7 bases. The germline CDR1 and CDR2 sequences are SEHNR and FQNEAQ (reference sequence). Trimming took 3 bases from V and 1 from J; bases not matched to a gene: 2. The CDR3 sequence is 14 residues long. The CDR3 coding sequence is TGTGCCAGCAGCTTCGACAGGGCGAACACTGAAGCTTTCTTT. It codes for CASSFDRANTEAFF.

The chain uses TRBV18 and TRBJ2-1; 7 bases map to TRBD1. This CDR3 is built from 16 residues. With 2 bases clipped from V and 8 bases from J, the junction kept 12 bases outside the gene matches. Germline CDR1 and CDR2: KGHSH and LQKENI. The CDR3 DNA reads as TGTGCCAGCTCACCAAGTAAACAGGGGCGTCCTGATGAGCAGTTCTTC. It specifies CASSPSKQGRPDEQFF.

This chain links TRBV2 with TRBJ2-1; unclear D gene. V lost 6 bases and J 0 bases, leaving 9 bases between the germline ends. CDR3 size: 14 residues. Germline CDR1 and CDR2: SNHLY and FYNNEI. CDR3: CASRASSSYNEQFF. The CDR3 DNA sequence: TGTGCCAGCAGAGCCTCGAGCTCCTACAATGAGCAGTTCTTC.

CDR3 loop: CASSHGQRRIYGYTF. The CDR3 nucleotides are TGTGCCAGCAGCCACGGACAGAGAAGAATCTATGGCTACACCTTC. The chain carries TRBV6-6 and TRBJ1-2, with D maybe TRBD1 (6 bases). The CDR3 is 15 residues long. The germline gives CDR1 MNHNY, CDR2 SVGAGI (reference sequence). V lost 6 bases to trimming and J lost 4 bases, with 18 bases between them.

V is TRBV7-2 and J is TRBJ2-3; 7 positions agree with TRBD2. The junction had 9 bases not matched to a gene; V was cut back by 6 bases and J by 0 bases. Germline-derived CDR1 and CDR2 are SGHTA and FQGNSA. The CDR3 spans 16 residues. In nucleotides, the CDR3 is TGTGCCAGCAGTACTGAAGCGGGACTAAGCACAGATACGCAGTATTTT. Encoded protein: CASSTEAGLSTDTQYF.

The chain recombines TRBV30 with TRBJ2-2; D may be TRBD2 (6 bases). The CDR3 runs 14 residues. The ends were cut back, 5 bases at V and 3 bases at J, with 13 bases in the middle. CDR1 and CDR2 from the germline V gene are GTSNPN and SVGIG (reference sequence). CDR3 coding DNA: TGTGCCTGGGCCCGGGAGTGGGACACCGGGGAGCTGTTTTTT. This encodes CAWAREWDTGELFF.

This chain uses TRBV18 with TRBJ2-7, with D possibly matching TRBD1 (6 bases). Between the trimmed V and J ends, which lost 2 bases and 6 bases, there was a span of 8 bases. The CDR3 extends over 12 amino acids. Looked up from germline, CDR1 is KGHSH and CDR2 is LQKENI. The CDR3 is CASSPNRAEQYF. As DNA, the CDR3 is TGTGCCAGCTCACCAAACAGGGCCGAGCAGTACTTC. Combining the CDR3 with reference TRBV18 and TRBJ2-7 gives the whole variable domain NAGVMQNPRHLVRRRGQEARLRCSPMKGHSHVYWYRQLPEEGLKFMVYLQKENIIDESGMPKERFSAEFPKEGPSILRIQQVVRGDSAAYFCASSPNRAEQYFGPGTRLTVT.

This clone was observed once. This chain joins TRBV9 and TRBJ1-5, with 9 positions matching TRBD1. V lost 3 bases to trimming and J lost 4 bases; unmatched junction nucleotides: 5. This CDR3 spans 15 amino acids. Germline-derived CDR1 and CDR2 are SGDLS and YYNGEE. The CDR3 is CASSGGTGTNQPQHF. DNA of the CDR3: TGTGCCAGCAGCGGAGGGACAGGGACAAATCAGCCCCAGCATTTT.

The chain has TRBV30 and TRBJ1-4, with D uncertain. The germline gives CDR1 GTSNPN, CDR2 SVGIG (reference sequence). The CDR3 extends over 14 amino acids. V lost 0 bases and J 4 bases, leaving 9 bases between the germline ends. CDR3: CAWSVRPGNEKLFF. The CDR3 DNA reads TGTGCCTGGAGTGTTCGACCGGGTAATGAAAAACTGTTTTTT. The full variable domain, completed using reference TRBV30 and TRBJ1-4, is SQTIHQWPATLVQPVGSPLSLECTVEGTSNPNLYWYRQAAGRGLQLLFYSVGIGQISSEVPQNLSASRPQDRQFILSSKKLLLSDSGFYLCAWSVRPGNEKLFFGSGTQLSVL.

The CDR3 DNA reads TGTGCCAGCAGCCAAACTAGCGGGCTTTACAATGAGCAGTTCTTC. As protein: CASSQTSGLYNEQFF. The gene calls are TRBV6-6 and TRBJ2-1, with 9 bases fitting TRBD2. The CDR3 covers 15 residues. J lost 4 bases, V lost 6 bases, and 7 bases had no gene match. In germline, CDR1 is MNHNY, CDR2 SVGAGI (reference sequence).

The chain carries TRBV6-5 and TRBJ1-5, with 7 bases lining up with TRBD1. Germline V gives CDR1 MNHEY, CDR2 SVGAGI. The trim removed 0 bases at V and 9 bases at J, leaving 5 bases unmatched. The CDR3 is 14 amino acids. Here the CDR3 DNA reads TGTGCCAGCAGTTACTCCGGGACAGACCTGCCCCAGCATTTT. As protein: CASSYSGTDLPQHF.

V is TRBV10-3 and J is TRBJ1-2; unclear D gene. Between the trimmed V and J ends, which lost 6 bases and 2 bases, there was a span of 16 bases. Germline V gene sequence: CDR1 ENHRY, CDR2 SYGVKD. The CDR3 has 15 amino acids. DNA of the CDR3: TGTGCCATCAGCGAGGGATTTGGGCAGAACTATGGCTACACCTTC. Its translation: CAISEGFGQNYGYTF.

V gene TRBV7-8 combines with J gene TRBJ1-2; 10 bases are shared with TRBD1. Germline V CDR1 and CDR2: SGHVS, FQNEAQ. V lost 5 bases and J lost 1; bases outside the gene matches: 7. This CDR3 has 16 amino acids. The CDR3, as DNA: TGTGCCAGCAGCGCCCGGGACAGGGGTTTTAACTATGGCTACACCTTC. It encodes CASSARDRGFNYGYTF.

This clone was detected once. The V call is TRBV27, the J call TRBJ1-5; 7 nucleotides match TRBD1. The CDR3 covers 14 residues. With 5 bases clipped from V and 5 bases from J, the junction kept 6 bases outside the gene matches. Germline V lookup: CDR1 MNHEY, CDR2 SMNVEV (reference sequence). CDR3 protein: CASSPQGPHQPQHF. For the CDR3, the DNA is TGTGCCAGCAGTCCACAGGGGCCTCATCAGCCCCAGCATTTT.

This chain links TRBV19 with TRBJ1-1; D not resolved. Germline values: CDR1 LNHDA, CDR2 SQIVND (reference sequence). Trimming took off 1 base at V and 1 base at J, with 4 bases between the two ends. The CDR3 runs to 13 residues. In nucleotides, the CDR3 is TGTGCCAGTAGTATAGCCTCGAACACTGAAGCTTTCTTT. Protein: CASSIASNTEAFF.

This clone was counted a single time. The rearrangement links TRBV5-1 to TRBJ1-1; no clear D gene. The CDR3 loop spans 13 amino acids. Germline V gene sequence: CDR1 SGHRS, CDR2 YFSETQ. Trimming took off 1 base at V and 0 bases at J, with 4 bases between the two ends. The CDR3 nucleotides are TGCGCCAGCAGCTTGAATATGAACACTGAAGCTTTCTTT. This translates into CASSLNMNTEAFF. Variable domain in full (rest from reference TRBV5-1 and TRBJ1-1): KAGVTQTPRYLIKTRGQQVTLSCSPISGHRSVSWYQQTPGQGLQFLFEYFSETQRNKGNFPGRFSGRQFSNSRSEMNVSTLELGDSALYLCASSLNMNTEAFFGQGTRLTVV.

This chain links TRBV6-6 with TRBJ1-3; a weak D match, TRBD1 (6 bases). The CDR3 extends over 16 amino acids. V shed 8 bases and J shed 4 bases, with 21 bases lying between them. Per the germline V gene, CDR1 is MNHNY and CDR2 is SVGAGI (reference sequence). Written as DNA, the CDR3 is TGTGCCAGCGGTGGTGCGCCAGGGGCAGGGGGAAACACCATATATTTT. It codes for CASGGAPGAGGNTIYF.